This T cell receptor beta chain was found in a study of graft-versus-host responses after intestinal transplantation. At the level of the study: Recipients across the board were started on anti-thymocyte globulin induction, then kept on tacrolimus and steroids for about 3 years.

A note on this clone: Its matching antigen is unknown.

Study outcomes and limitations: GvH clones surfaced in recipient marrow, some emerging earlier in ileum or blood. In patients with graft-donor T cell macrochimerism, allograft graft-versus-host to host-versus-graft clonal ratios were high.

Trimming shortened V by 0 bases and J by 0 bases, and 11 bases separated the two germline ends. The V gene's germline CDR1 is SGHRS and CDR2 YFSETQ. This CDR3 has 16 amino acids. Some clones are missing from TCRdb's copy, which holds only in-frame ones; the method was immunoSEQ multiplex PCR. The sample yields around 99,000 clones, roughly 86% seen once. This sequence joins TRBV5-1 and TRBJ2-3; unclear D gene. This receptor was taken from a human donor who was the organ donor for an intestinal transplant. The sequencing here drew on unstimulated CD4+ T cells sorted from spleen or lymph node cells, taken before transplant. CDR3 loop: CASSLDGRTSTDTQYF. The CDR3, as DNA: TGCGCCAGCAGCTTGGACGGACGAACTAGCACAGATACGCAGTATTTT.